Described below is a single TCR beta chain sequence and its context. Its antigen is not identified. The material for each subset, its genomic DNA, was split evenly across several immunoSEQ plates. What was sequenced on ten immunoSEQ deep assay plates was unsorted PBMC DNA. Source study methods: For the immunoSEQ data, sequences were junction-only without quality scores, so filtering differed. Clones were read by immunoSEQ multiplex PCR, and TCRdb kept only the in-frame ones, dropping some. V and J calls and clone size follow that table, whereas D and trimming were derived from the DNA. Of around 510,000 clones listed, about 80% are singletons. The data belong to a study of shared clonotypes between healthy human individuals. Study-wide results and limits: Deeper or shallower sequencing was expected to change how clonotypes are shared among donors.

The CDR3 totals 14 residues. V gave up 6 bases and J gave up 4 bases; unmatched junction bases: 6. From germline, CDR1 is SGHNT and CDR2 YYREEE (reference sequence). This sequence was found in a woman aged 40 to 49 in good health. Some clones in this sample may be carry-over from other donors' samples. This sequence joins TRBV5-4 and TRBJ2-5; 10 bases align to TRBD2. The sequencing sample was made of PBMCs. The CDR3 sequence is CASTHLAGAETQYF. CDR3 coding DNA: TGTGCCAGCACCCATCTAGCGGGAGCAGAGACCCAGTACTTC.